This TCR beta chain was observed in a study of monozygotic twins with cystic fibrosis. Study observations and caveats: Age, concordance and disease severity did not associate with shared CDR3 numbers.

Generated by immunoSEQ multiplex PCR, the TCRdb table keeps only in-frame clones and is missing some. The data hold 30,000 to 35,000 clones, with roughly 96% observed a single time. This CDR3 spans 15 amino acids. Germline V CDR1 and CDR2: LGHNA, YNFKEQ. V lost 1 base and J 5 bases, leaving 11 bases between the germline ends. Regarding this clone: The antigen is undetermined.

The chain combines TRBV4-2 with TRBJ1-4; D is undetermined. The sequence came from a girl between 2 and 10 years old with cystic fibrosis. Sequences were obtained from blood. Here the CDR3 reads CASSQGEGRNEKLFF. The CDR3 nucleotides are TGTGCCAGCAGCCAAGGTGAGGGAAGGAATGAAAAACTGTTTTTT.